This TCR beta chain was found in a study of T cells in Graves' hyperthyroidism and ophthalmopathy. Overall study results and limits: In the blood, most expanded thyroid clonotypes above 0.001 appeared as well.

RNA transcripts provided the source from which TCR beta CDR3 regions were amplified. The HTBI primer set served for first-round RT-PCR of the TCR CDR3. MiXCR, applied by TCRdb to the multiplex PCR reads, yields one record per CDR3 protein. The repertoire holds about 700,000 distinct CDR3 sequences, with 12% to 15% as singletons. In its sample, this clonotype was seen many times. Its antigen is unknown. The CDR3 length is 16 residues. Germline lookup yields CDR1 SNHLY and CDR2 FYNNEI. V shed 8 bases and J shed 0 bases, with 19 bases lying between them. This receptor was taken from a woman under 30 with Graves' hyperthyroidism. The sequencing input was blood. V gene TRBV2 combines with J gene TRBJ1-1; the D gene is possibly TRBD1 (5 bases). The CDR3 coding sequence is TGTGCCAGCGGGAGAAGACAGTCCACCATGAACACTGAAGCTTTCTTT. This codes for CASGRRQSTMNTEAFF.